This T cell receptor beta chain stems from a study of T cells in Graves' hyperthyroidism and ophthalmopathy. The germline gives CDR1 LGHDT, CDR2 YNNKEL (reference sequence). The V gene lost 5 bases and the J gene lost 6 bases, with 17 bases spanning the gap. The CDR3 is 14 amino acids. This clonotype was seen more than once but under ten times. The conserved phenylalanine or tryptophan normally closing the CDR3 is absent here, so this likely arose from a read error. Authors of the study amplified TCR beta CDR3 regions from RNA transcripts. RT-PCR in the first round (using the HTBI primer set) targeted the TCR CDR3. TCRdb fed the multiplex PCR reads into MiXCR, producing one record per CDR3 protein. Here the sample spans 250,000 to 300,000 distinct CDR3 sequences, roughly 15% being singletons. Patients showing uncontrolled infection, other autoimmune disease, pregnancy or lactation were ineligible. Blood sampling occurred at first hyperthyroidism diagnosis, ahead of any ophthalmopathy symptoms.

The chain uses TRBV3-1 and TRBJ2-7; no clear D. The sequencing input was blood. This receptor was identified in a woman aged 40-49 years with Graves' hyperthyroidism that later progressed to Graves' ophthalmopathy. The CDR3 sequence is CASSASLTEPEQYL. The CDR3 bases are TGTGCCAGCAGCGCAAGCCTAACGGAGCCCGAGCAGTACCTC.